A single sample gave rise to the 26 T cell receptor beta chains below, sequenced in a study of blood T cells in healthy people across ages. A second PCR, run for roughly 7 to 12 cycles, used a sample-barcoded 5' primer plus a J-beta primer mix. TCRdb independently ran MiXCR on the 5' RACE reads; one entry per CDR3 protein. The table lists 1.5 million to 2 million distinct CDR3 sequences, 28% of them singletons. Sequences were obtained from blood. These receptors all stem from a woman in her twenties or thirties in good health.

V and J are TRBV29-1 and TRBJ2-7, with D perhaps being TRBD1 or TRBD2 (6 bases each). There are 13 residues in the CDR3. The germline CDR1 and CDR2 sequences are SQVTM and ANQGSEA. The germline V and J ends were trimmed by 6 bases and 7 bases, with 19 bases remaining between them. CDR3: CSVRGLGAREQYF. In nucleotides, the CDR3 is TGCAGCGTACGGGGGCTGGGGGCGCGGGAGCAGTACTTC.

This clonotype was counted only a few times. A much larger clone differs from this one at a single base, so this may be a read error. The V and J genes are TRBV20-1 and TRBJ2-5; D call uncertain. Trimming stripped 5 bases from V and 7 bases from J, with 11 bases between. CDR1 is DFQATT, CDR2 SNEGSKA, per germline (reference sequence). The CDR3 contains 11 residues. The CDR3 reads CSAQVEGTQYF. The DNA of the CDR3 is TGCAGTGCTCAGGTAGAAGGGACCCAGTACTTC.

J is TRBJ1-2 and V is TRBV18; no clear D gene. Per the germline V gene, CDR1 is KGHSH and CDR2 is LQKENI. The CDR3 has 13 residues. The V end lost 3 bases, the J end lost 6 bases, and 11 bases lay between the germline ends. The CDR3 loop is CASSPGLVNGYTF. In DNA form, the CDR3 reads TGTGCCAGCTCACCCGGATTGGTTAATGGCTACACCTTC.

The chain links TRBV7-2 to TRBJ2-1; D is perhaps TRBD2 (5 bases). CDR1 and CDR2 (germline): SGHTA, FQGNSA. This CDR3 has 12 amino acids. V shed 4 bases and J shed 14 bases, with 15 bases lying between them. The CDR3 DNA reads TGTGCCAGCAGCTCTTGGCCCGGGGATGAGTTCTTC. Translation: CASSSWPGDEFF.

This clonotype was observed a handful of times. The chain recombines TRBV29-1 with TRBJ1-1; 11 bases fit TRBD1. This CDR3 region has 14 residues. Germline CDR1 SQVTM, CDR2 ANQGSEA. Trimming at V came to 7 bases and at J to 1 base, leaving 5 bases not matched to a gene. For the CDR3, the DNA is TGCAGCGCGGACAGGGGGCTGGGGAACACTGAAGCTTTCTTT. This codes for CSADRGLGNTEAFF.

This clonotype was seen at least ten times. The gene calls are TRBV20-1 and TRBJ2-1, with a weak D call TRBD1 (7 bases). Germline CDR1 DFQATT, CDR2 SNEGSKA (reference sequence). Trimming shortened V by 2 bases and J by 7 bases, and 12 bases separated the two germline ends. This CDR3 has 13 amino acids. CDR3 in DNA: TGCAGTGCTAGAATGACAGGGAGGAATGAGCAGTTCTTC. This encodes CSARMTGRNEQFF.

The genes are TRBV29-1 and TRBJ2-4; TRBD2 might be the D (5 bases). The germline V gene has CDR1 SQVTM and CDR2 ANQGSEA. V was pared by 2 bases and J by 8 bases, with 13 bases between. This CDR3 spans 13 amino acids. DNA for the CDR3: TGCAGCGTTGAACTGGCGCAGGAGGACATTCAGTACTTC. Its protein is CSVELAQEDIQYF.

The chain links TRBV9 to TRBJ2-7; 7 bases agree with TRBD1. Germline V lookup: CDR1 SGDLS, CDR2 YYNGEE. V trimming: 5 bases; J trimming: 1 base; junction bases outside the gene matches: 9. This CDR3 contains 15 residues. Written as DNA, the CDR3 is TGTGCCAGCAGTGCCGGGACAGACCCTTCCTACGAGCAGTACTTC. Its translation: CASSAGTDPSYEQYF. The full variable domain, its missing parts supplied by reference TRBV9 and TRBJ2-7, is DSGVTQTPKHLITATGQRVTLRCSPRSGDLSVYWYQQSLDQGLQFLIQYYNGEERAKGNILERFSAQQFPDLHSELNLSSLELGDSALYFCASSAGTDPSYEQYFGPGTRLTVT.

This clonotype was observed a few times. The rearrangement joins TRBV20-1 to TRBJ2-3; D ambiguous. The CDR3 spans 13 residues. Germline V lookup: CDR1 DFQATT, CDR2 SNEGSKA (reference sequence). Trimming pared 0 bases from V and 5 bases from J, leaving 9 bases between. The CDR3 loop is CSARDGSGDTQYF. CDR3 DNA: TGCAGTGCTAGAGATGGGTCTGGAGATACGCAGTATTTT.

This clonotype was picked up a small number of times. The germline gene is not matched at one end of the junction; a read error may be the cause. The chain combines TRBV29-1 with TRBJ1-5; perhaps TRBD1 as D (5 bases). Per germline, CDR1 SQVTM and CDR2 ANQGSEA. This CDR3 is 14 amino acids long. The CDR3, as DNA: TGCAGCGGTGGAGAACCGGGACCCAATCAGCCCCCGCATTTT. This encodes CSGGEPGPNQPPHF.

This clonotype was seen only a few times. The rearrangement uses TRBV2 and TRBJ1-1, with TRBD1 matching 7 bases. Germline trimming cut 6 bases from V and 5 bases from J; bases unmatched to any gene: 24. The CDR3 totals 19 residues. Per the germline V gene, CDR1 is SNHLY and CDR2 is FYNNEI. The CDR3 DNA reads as TGTGCCAGCAGCGAATGGGGTGTTAGGGGGCCTCCCCTTGGGACTGAAGCTTTCTTT. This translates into CASSEWGVRGPPLGTEAFF.

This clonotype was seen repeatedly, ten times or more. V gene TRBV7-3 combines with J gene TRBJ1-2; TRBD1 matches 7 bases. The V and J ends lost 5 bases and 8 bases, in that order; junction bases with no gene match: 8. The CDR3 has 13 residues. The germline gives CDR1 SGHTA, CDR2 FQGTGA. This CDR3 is CASSTSTGDGYTF. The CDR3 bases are TGTGCCAGCAGCACTTCAACAGGGGACGGCTACACCTTC.

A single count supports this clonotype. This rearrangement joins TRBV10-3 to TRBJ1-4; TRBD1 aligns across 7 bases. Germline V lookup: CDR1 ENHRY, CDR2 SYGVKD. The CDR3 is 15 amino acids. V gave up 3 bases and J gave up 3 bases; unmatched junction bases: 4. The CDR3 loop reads CAISEGGSANEKLFF. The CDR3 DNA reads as TGTGCCATCAGTGAAGGGGGCAGCGCTAATGAAAAACTGTTTTTT.

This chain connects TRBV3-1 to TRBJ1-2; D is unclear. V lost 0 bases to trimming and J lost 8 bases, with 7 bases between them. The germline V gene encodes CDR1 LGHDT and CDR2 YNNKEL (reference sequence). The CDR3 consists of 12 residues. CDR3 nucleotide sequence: TGTGCCAGCAGCCAAGAGGCGACAGGCTACACCTTC. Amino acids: CASSQEATGYTF.

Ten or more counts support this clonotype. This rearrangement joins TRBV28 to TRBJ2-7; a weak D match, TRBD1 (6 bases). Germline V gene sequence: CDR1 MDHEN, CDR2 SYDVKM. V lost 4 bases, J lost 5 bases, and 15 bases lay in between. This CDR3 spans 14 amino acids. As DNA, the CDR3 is TGTGCCAGCAGTTCCCGGGACACCTGGGACGAGCAGTACTTC. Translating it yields CASSSRDTWDEQYF.

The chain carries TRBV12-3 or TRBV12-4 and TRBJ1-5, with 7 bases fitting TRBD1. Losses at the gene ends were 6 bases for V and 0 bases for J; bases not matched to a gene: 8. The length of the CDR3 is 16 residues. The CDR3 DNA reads TGTGCCAGCAGCCCGGACAGGACTTATAGCAATCAGCCCCAGCATTTT. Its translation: CASSPDRTYSNQPQHF.

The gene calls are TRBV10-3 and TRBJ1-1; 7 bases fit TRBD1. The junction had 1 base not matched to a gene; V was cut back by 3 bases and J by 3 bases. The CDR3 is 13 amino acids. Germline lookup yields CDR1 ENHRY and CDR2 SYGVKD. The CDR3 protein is CAISDRGDTEAFF. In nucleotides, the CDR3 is TGTGCCATCAGTGACAGGGGGGACACTGAAGCTTTCTTT.

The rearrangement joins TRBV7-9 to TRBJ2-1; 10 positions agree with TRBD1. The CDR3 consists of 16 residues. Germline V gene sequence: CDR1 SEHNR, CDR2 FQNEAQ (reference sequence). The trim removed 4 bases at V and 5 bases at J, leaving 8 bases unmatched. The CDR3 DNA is TGTGCCAGCAGCTCCTGGGGGACAGGGGATGACAATGAGCAGTTCTTC. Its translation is CASSSWGTGDDNEQFF.

The CDR3: CASSPENYAVYEQYF. The CDR3 bases are TGTGCCAGCAGCCCCGAAAACTATGCGGTTTACGAGCAGTACTTC. The chain links TRBV3-1 to TRBJ2-7; D unresolved. The V end was cut by 4 bases, the J end by 4 bases, with 17 bases between. Germline-derived CDR1 and CDR2 are LGHDT and YNNKEL (reference sequence). The CDR3 runs 15 residues.

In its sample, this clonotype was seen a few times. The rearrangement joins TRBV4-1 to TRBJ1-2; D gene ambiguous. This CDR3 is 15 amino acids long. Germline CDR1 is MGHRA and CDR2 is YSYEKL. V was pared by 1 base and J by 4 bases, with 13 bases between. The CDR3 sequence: CASSQVRGTVYGYTF. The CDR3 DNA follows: TGCGCCAGCAGCCAAGTACGGGGTACGGTCTATGGCTACACCTTC.

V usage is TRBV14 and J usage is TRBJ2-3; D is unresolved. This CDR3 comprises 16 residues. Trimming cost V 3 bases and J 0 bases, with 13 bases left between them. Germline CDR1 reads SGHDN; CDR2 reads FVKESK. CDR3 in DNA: TGTGCCAGCAGCCAGCGATACGGATCTAGCACAGATACGCAGTATTTT. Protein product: CASSQRYGSSTDTQYF. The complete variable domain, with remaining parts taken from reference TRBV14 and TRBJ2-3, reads EAGVTQFPSHSVIEKGQTVTLRCDPISGHDNLYWYRRVMGKEIKFLLHFVKESKQDESGMPNNRFLAERTGGTYSTLKVQPAELEDSGVYFCASSQRYGSSTDTQYFGPGTRLTVL.

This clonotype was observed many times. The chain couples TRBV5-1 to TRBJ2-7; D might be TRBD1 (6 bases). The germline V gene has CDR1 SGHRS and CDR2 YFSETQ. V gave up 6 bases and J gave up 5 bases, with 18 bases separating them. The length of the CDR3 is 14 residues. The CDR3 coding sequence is TGCGCCAGCAAATACGCAGGGGAATCTAACGAGCAGTACTTC. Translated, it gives CASKYAGESNEQYF. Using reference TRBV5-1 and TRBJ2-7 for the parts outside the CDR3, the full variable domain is KAGVTQTPRYLIKTRGQQVTLSCSPISGHRSVSWYQQTPGQGLQFLFEYFSETQRNKGNFPGRFSGRQFSNSRSEMNVSTLELGDSALYLCASKYAGESNEQYFGPGTRLTVT.

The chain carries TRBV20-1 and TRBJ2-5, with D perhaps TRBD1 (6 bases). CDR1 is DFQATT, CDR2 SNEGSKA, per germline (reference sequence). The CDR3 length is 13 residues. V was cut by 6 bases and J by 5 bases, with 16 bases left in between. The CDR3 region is CSAVDSKMETQYF. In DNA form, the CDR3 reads TGCAGTGCGGTGGACAGTAAGATGGAGACCCAGTACTTC.

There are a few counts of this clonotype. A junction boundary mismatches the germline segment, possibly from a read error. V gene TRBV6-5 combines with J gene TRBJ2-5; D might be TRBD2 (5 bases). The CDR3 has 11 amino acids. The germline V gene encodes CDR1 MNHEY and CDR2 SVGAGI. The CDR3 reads CASSYWETRYF. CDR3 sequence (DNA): TGTGCCAGCAGTTATTGGGAGACCCGGTACTTC.

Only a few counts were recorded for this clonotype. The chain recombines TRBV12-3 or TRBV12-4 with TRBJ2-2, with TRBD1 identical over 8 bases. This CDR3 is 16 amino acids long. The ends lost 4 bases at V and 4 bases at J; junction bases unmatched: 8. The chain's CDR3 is CASSSPGQDITGELFF. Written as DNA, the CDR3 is TGTGCCAGCAGTTCTCCGGGACAGGACATCACCGGGGAGCTGTTTTTT.

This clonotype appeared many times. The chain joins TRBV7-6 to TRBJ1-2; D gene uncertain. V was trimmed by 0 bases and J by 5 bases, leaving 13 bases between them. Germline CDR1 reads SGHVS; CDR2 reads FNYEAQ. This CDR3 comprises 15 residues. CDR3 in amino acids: CASSLATGSPYGYTF. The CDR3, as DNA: TGTGCCAGCAGCTTAGCGACGGGGAGTCCTTATGGCTACACCTTC.